One T cell receptor (beta chain) is described in this entry. Its target is not known. This entry is derived from a study of cytomegalovirus exposure and HLA in healthy donors. PCR primers comprised 60 Vbeta and 13 Jbeta primers. Profiling relied on immunoSEQ multiplex PCR, and the TCRdb table lists in-frame clones only, not all of them. The sample has just over 150,000 clones, approximately 81% seen once. Broader study findings: A later analysis showed that HLA-associated TCR beta chains had undergone more clonal expansion than equally common others. In a later analysis, DRB1 alleles had the most associated TCRs; HLA-C alleles the fewest. Roughly uniform depth of sequencing across donors was assumed in presence/absence analyses. Previous analysis showed most TCR beta V segments were productive about 90% or about 30% of the time.

The V end lost 4 bases, the J end lost 5 bases, and 16 bases lay between the germline ends. Germline-derived CDR1 and CDR2 are SGHNT and YYREEE (reference sequence). There are 14 residues in the CDR3. The J gene is TRBJ2-7, the V gene TRBV5-4; D possibly corresponds to TRBD1 (6 bases). The sample taken for sequencing was PBMCs. The receptor comes from a man in his late teens or twenties in good health and CMV-seronegative. As DNA, the CDR3 is TGTGCCAGCAGCCAGACAGGCTCTCGAGACGAGCAGTACTTC. This translates into CASSQTGSRDEQYF.